This TCR beta chain stems from a study of T cell responses to AZD1222 COVID-19 vaccine. Findings and limits, study-wide: Regions 160-218 and 743-854 held dominance among vaccine-associated CD4 TCRs, which spanned spike. Possibly, clonal diversity was underestimated; donors were largely white British and included more females. Spike-specific TCRs gained breadth and depth after people received two AZD1222 doses. Repertoire sampling happened only post peak T cell response.

This table comes from immunoSEQ multiplex PCR, and its TCRdb copy is limited to in-frame clones, with some not included. The table has 130,000 or so clones, roughly 93% seen once. The sample holds one count of this clone. The antigen is not known. The germline gives CDR1 SGDLS, CDR2 YYNGEE. The V and J ends lost 4 bases and 0 bases respectively, with 17 bases between them. The CDR3 runs 17 residues. Sequenced material: peripheral blood, taken 28 days after the second AZD1222 dose. The sequence was obtained from an adult who received the AZD1222 COVID-19 vaccine. The chain uses TRBV9 and TRBJ2-1, with a tentative D call TRBD2 (5 bases). The CDR3 DNA is TGTGCCAGCAGCCGCGCAAGGAGCGGAGGCTCCTACAATGAGCAGTTCTTC. Amino acids: CASSRARSGGSYNEQFF. Complete variable domain (other parts from reference TRBV9 and TRBJ2-1): DSGVTQTPKHLITATGQRVTLRCSPRSGDLSVYWYQQSLDQGLQFLIQYYNGEERAKGNILERFSAQQFPDLHSELNLSSLELGDSALYFCASSRARSGGSYNEQFFGPGTRLTVL.